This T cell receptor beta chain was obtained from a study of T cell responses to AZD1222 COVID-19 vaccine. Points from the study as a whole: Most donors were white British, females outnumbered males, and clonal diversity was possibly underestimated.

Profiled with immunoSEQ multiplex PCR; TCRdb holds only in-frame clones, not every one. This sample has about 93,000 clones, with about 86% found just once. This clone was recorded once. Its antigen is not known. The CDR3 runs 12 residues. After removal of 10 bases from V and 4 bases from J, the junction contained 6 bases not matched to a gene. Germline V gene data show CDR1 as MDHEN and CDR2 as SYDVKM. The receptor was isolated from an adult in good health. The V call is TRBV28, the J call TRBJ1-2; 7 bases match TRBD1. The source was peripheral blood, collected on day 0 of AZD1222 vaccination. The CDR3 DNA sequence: TGTGCCACGACAGGGTATGGCTATGGCTACACCTTC. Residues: CATTGYGYGYTF.